This T cell receptor beta chain was identified during a study of naive and memory T cell subsets. This clonotype was observed a few times. The antigen is undetermined. General study results and limits: In naive cells, over 95% of TCR sequences were seen only once.

The beta constant-region primer was an equimolar mix of two oligonucleotides covering TRBC1 and TRBC2. TCRdb reprocessed the UMI-ligation and nested PCR reads via MiXCR and lists one record per CDR3 protein. The sample includes tens of thousands of distinct CDR3 sequences, roughly 14% of them seen just once. From the second PCR step, alpha and beta chains were amplified apart. The CDR3 contains 15 residues. Germline V gene sequence: CDR1 SGHTA, CDR2 FQGNSA. V was clipped by 1 base and J by 7 bases, with 16 bases between them. This clonotype was sampled from a human donor in good health. This chain connects TRBV7-2 to TRBJ1-2, with D possibly TRBD1 on 5 matching bases. The sample taken for sequencing was central memory CD4+ T cells from blood. CDR3 coding DNA: TGTGCCAGCAGCTTAGAAGGCAGGGCGAGCGTTGGCTACACCTTC. This sequence encodes CASSLEGRASVGYTF.